The present entry profiles one T cell receptor beta chain with its context. This specimen comes from a study of blood T cells in healthy people across ages. The length of the CDR3 is 11 residues. The V end was cut by 3 bases, the J end by 8 bases, with 7 bases between. Germline lookup yields CDR1 DFQATT and CDR2 SNEGSKA (reference sequence). Through a sample-barcoded 5' primer and a J-beta primer mix, a second PCR was run for roughly 7 to 12 cycles. Every cDNA molecule bore a tag from a template-switch adaptor containing 12 random nucleotides. Per sample, CDR3-containing paired-end reads numbered at least 2.5 million. TCRdb processed the 5' RACE reads anew with MiXCR; each CDR3 protein has one entry. The table shows 920,000 or so distinct CDR3 sequences, with more than 40% occurring only once. Donation came from healthy Caucasian individuals in Russia who were aged 6 to 90. Samples each had at least 6 micrograms of total RNA extracted.

The chain uses TRBV20-1 and TRBJ2-2; no reliable D call. Sequenced sample: blood. This receptor was obtained from a woman aged 55-70 years in good health. The CDR3 sequence is CSASTAGELFF. The DNA of the CDR3 is TGCAGTGCTAGCACTGCTGGGGAGCTGTTTTTT.